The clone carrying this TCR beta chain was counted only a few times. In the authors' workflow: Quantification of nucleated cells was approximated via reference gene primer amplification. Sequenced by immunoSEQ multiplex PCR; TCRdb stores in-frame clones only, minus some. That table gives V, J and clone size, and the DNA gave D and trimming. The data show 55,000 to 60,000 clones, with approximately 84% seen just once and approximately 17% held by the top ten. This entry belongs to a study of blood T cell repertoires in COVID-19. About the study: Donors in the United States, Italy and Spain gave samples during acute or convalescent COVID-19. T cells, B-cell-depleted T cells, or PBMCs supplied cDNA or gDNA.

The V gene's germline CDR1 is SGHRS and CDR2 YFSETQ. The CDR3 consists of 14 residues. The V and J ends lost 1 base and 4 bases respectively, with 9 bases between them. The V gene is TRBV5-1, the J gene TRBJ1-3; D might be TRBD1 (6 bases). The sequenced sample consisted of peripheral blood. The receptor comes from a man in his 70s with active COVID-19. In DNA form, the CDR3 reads TGCGCCAGCAGCTTGAAGGGGGAGGGAAACACCATATATTTT. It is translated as CASSLKGEGNTIYF.